This TCR beta chain was profiled in a study of blood T cells in healthy people across ages. Notes on the study in general: Older age went with lower TCR beta diversity per million T cells, in a roughly linear way. The study found more naive CD4+ cells and higher diversity in long-lived than aged donors.

Next came a second PCR, run for roughly 6 to 11 cycles, which used a sample-barcoded 5' primer along with a J-beta primer mix. TCRdb itself ran the 5' RACE reads through MiXCR, one entry per CDR3 protein. The sample records about 830,000 distinct CDR3 sequences, roughly 60% being singletons. The V end was cut by 1 base, the J end by 1 base, with 11 bases between. CDR3 length equals 16 residues. Germline CDR1 is LGHNA and CDR2 is YSLEER. A note on this clonotype: The antigen remains undetermined. Being one base from a much bigger clone, this may be a read error.

The J gene is TRBJ2-1, the V gene TRBV4-3, with D possibly called TRBD1 or TRBD2 (5 bases each). This TCR came from a man aged 25-45 years in good health. Sequencing was done on a sample of blood. CDR3 DNA: TGCGCCAGCAGCCAAGGTCTTGGGGGATCCTACAATGAGCAGTTCTTC. Its translation is CASSQGLGGSYNEQFF.